A selection of T cell receptor beta chains follows, all from one sample in a study of shared clonotypes between healthy human individuals. The data were produced by immunoSEQ multiplex PCR, yet TCRdb's version contains in-frame clones alone and is incomplete. The sample includes about 79,000 clones, about 63% seen only once; the top ten take around 50%. Sequencing used memory CD8+ T cells sorted from blood. The receptor source for this set is a man aged 25-45 years in good health. The CDR3 runs from the conserved cysteine through the conserved F or W. A clone size is listed for some rows: how often the clone was seen (once, few, many), or a class if it is expanded.

abundance: .
j_gene: TRBJ2-7
v_gene: TRBV6-6
CDR3aa: CASSYKREGYEQYF

abundance: .
j_gene: TRBJ2-2
v_gene: TRBV6-1
CDR3aa: CASSAGLDNTGELFF

abundance: once
j_gene: TRBJ2-7
v_gene: TRBV4-1
CDR3aa: CASSPSKQGAGAYEQYF

abundance: few
j_gene: TRBJ2-7
v_gene: TRBV11-2
CDR3aa: CASSLAGLNEQYF

abundance: .
j_gene: TRBJ2-3
v_gene: TRBV28
CDR3aa: CASSPPLGHSTDTQYF

abundance: once
j_gene: TRBJ1-1
v_gene: TRBV28
CDR3aa: CASQGGASRAFF

abundance: .
j_gene: TRBJ2-2
v_gene: TRBV7-9
CDR3aa: CASSATSGRVNTGELFF

abundance: .
j_gene: TRBJ1-5
v_gene: TRBV25-1
CDR3aa: CASSAGAGGSNQPQHF

abundance: .
j_gene: TRBJ2-1
v_gene: TRBV25-1
CDR3aa: CASTGTGNNEQFF

abundance: once
j_gene: TRBJ2-1
v_gene: TRBV5-3
CDR3aa: CARSVMASGRELQGEQFF

abundance: .
j_gene: TRBJ1-1
v_gene: TRBV7-9
CDR3aa: CASSLFGEDLAFF

abundance: .
j_gene: TRBJ2-7
v_gene: TRBV29-1
CDR3aa: CSVPAESSYEQYF

abundance: .
j_gene: TRBJ2-3
v_gene: TRBV10-3
CDR3aa: CAISDPTRDTQYF

abundance: .
j_gene: TRBJ2-7
v_gene: TRBV6-5
CDR3aa: CTSSYTSGSSYEQYF

abundance: many
j_gene: TRBJ1-5
v_gene: TRBV6-5
CDR3aa: CASSPGGGSNQPQHF

abundance: .
j_gene: TRBJ2-3
v_gene: TRBV6-4
CDR3aa: CASSARDRATDTQYF

abundance: .
j_gene: TRBJ2-3
v_gene: TRBV5-4
CDR3aa: CASSLYLAASTDTQYF

abundance: .
j_gene: TRBJ2-1
v_gene: TRBV29-1
CDR3aa: CSVYWGLGEQFF

abundance: many
j_gene: TRBJ1-5
v_gene: TRBV27
CDR3aa: CASSFTGYQPQHF

abundance: .
j_gene: TRBJ2-2
v_gene: TRBV11-2
CDR3aa: CASSLASGTTGELFF

abundance: .
j_gene: TRBJ2-3
v_gene: TRBV27
CDR3aa: CASSLRSAHTDTQYF

abundance: .
j_gene: TRBJ2-1
v_gene: TRBV19
CDR3aa: CASTPNGITSSEQFF

abundance: .
j_gene: TRBJ2-2
v_gene: TRBV29-1
CDR3aa: CSVVGRSGEANTGELFF

abundance: once
j_gene: TRBJ2-1
v_gene: TRBV13
CDR3aa: CASSLYTASGTIF

abundance: .
j_gene: TRBJ2-4
v_gene: TRBV19
CDR3aa: CASSGSGTVIHLAKNIQYF

abundance: .
j_gene: TRBJ2-2
v_gene: TRBV4-2
CDR3aa: CASSQEISGRLAGELFF

abundance: few
j_gene: TRBJ1-5
v_gene: TRBV6-6
CDR3aa: CASSQTGSPFNQPQHF

abundance: few
j_gene: TRBJ2-7
v_gene: TRBV28
CDR3aa: CASSFVNYEQYF

abundance: .
j_gene: TRBJ2-2
v_gene: TRBV27
CDR3aa: CASSFGAGGLGELFF

abundance: .
j_gene: TRBJ2-5
v_gene: TRBV25-1
CDR3aa: CASSTDPSGILETQYF

abundance: many
j_gene: TRBJ2-1
v_gene: TRBV11-3
CDR3aa: CASSPTASGRNEQFF

abundance: .
j_gene: TRBJ2-1
v_gene: TRBV29-1
CDR3aa: CSGLRLIYNEQFF

abundance: .
j_gene: TRBJ1-2
v_gene: TRBV5-1
CDR3aa: CASSLVGDGYTF

abundance: .
j_gene: TRBJ2-2
v_gene: TRBV19
CDR3aa: CASSIVPTGELFF

abundance: .
j_gene: TRBJ1-5
v_gene: TRBV4-2
CDR3aa: CASSRGLLGNQPQHF

abundance: .
j_gene: TRBJ2-1
v_gene: TRBV5-1
CDR3aa: CASSPDLWNEQFF

abundance: many
j_gene: TRBJ2-7
v_gene: TRBV7-9
CDR3aa: CASSHDRGESYEQYF

abundance: .
j_gene: TRBJ2-5
v_gene: TRBV29-1
CDR3aa: CSALGGEETQYF

abundance: .
j_gene: TRBJ2-7
v_gene: TRBV7-2
CDR3aa: CASKQGLSYEQYF

abundance: .
j_gene: TRBJ2-3
v_gene: TRBV25-1
CDR3aa: CASRPGADTQYF